A selection of T cell receptor beta chains follows, all from one sample in a study of CD8 T cells in ankylosing spondylitis. One entry per CDR3 protein results from TCRdb running MiXCR on the 5' RACE reads. Of 150,000 to 200,000 distinct CDR3 sequences listed, more than 9% are singletons. The sequenced sample consisted of blood, either unsorted or a sorted T cell fraction (not recorded which). These receptors all come from a male donor with ankylosing spondylitis or in good health (not recorded which). CDR3s include the opening cysteine and the closing phenylalanine or tryptophan. The D gene is left open where the match is weak. Size values are once, few and many counts, or a class for expanded clones, and some rows have none.

d_call: TRBD2
cdr3_length: 17
j_call: TRBJ2-2
clone_size: many
v_call: TRBV4-3
cdr3_nt: TGCGCCAGCAGCCCTCGTACCGGGAGGGATTGGACCGGGGAGCTGTTTTTT
cdr3_aa: CASSPRTGRDWTGELFF

d_call: .
cdr3_length: 14
j_call: TRBJ2-3
clone_size: .
v_call: TRBV7-6
cdr3_nt: TGTGTCAGCAGCCCCAGGCGGAGCACAGATACGCAGTATTTT
cdr3_aa: CVSSPRRSTDTQYF

d_call: TRBD2
cdr3_length: 14
j_call: TRBJ2-7
clone_size: many
v_call: TRBV12-5
cdr3_nt: TGTGCTAGTGGTTTCAGCGGGATTAACTACGAGCAGTACTTC
cdr3_aa: CASGFSGINYEQYF

d_call: TRBD2
cdr3_length: 16
j_call: TRBJ2-3
clone_size: many
v_call: TRBV5-5
cdr3_nt: TGTGCCAGCAGCTTGGCGCCGGGACTAGCCACAGATACGCAGTATTTT
cdr3_aa: CASSLAPGLATDTQYF

d_call: TRBD2
cdr3_length: 15
j_call: TRBJ2-1
clone_size: .
v_call: TRBV2
cdr3_nt: TGTGCCAGCAGCCCCCAAGCGGGGGCCGGACATGAGCAGTTCTTC
cdr3_aa: CASSPQAGAGHEQFF

d_call: .
cdr3_length: 12
j_call: TRBJ2-7
clone_size: many
v_call: TRBV6-5
cdr3_nt: TGTGCCAGCAGTGCAGGGGTCTACGAGCAGTACTTC
cdr3_aa: CASSAGVYEQYF

d_call: .
cdr3_length: 15
j_call: TRBJ1-1
clone_size: many
v_call: TRBV4-2
cdr3_nt: TGTGCCAGCAGCCCCATCGGGGGGGGAAACACTGAAGCTTTCTTT
cdr3_aa: CASSPIGGGNTEAFF

d_call: TRBD1
cdr3_length: 16
j_call: TRBJ2-2
clone_size: many
v_call: TRBV3-1
cdr3_nt: TGTGCCAGCAGCCACCGGACAGGGGGATTCACCGGGGAGCTGTTTTTT
cdr3_aa: CASSHRTGGFTGELFF

d_call: .
cdr3_length: 11
j_call: TRBJ1-1
clone_size: many
v_call: TRBV20-1
cdr3_nt: TGCAGTGAACAGAAGAACACTGAAGCTTTCTTT
cdr3_aa: CSEQKNTEAFF

d_call: .
cdr3_length: 16
j_call: TRBJ1-1
clone_size: few
v_call: TRBV5-1
cdr3_nt: TGCGCCAGCAGCTTGGGTACAGGGATTTTGGACACTGAAGCTTTCTTT
cdr3_aa: CASSLGTGILDTEAFF

d_call: TRBD2
cdr3_length: 18
j_call: TRBJ2-1
clone_size: .
v_call: TRBV20-1
cdr3_nt: TGCAGTGCTCGCTGGTGGACTAGCGGGAGGGCTGCCCGGAATGAGCAGTTCTTC
cdr3_aa: CSARWWTSGRAARNEQFF

d_call: TRBD2
cdr3_length: 17
j_call: TRBJ2-1
clone_size: few
v_call: TRBV7-2
cdr3_nt: TGTGCCAGCAGCTTAAAGGGTAGCGGGAGGGGATACAATGAGCAGTTCTTC
cdr3_aa: CASSLKGSGRGYNEQFF

d_call: TRBD2
cdr3_length: 18
j_call: TRBJ2-1
clone_size: few
v_call: TRBV13
cdr3_nt: TGTGCCAGCAGCCCTTGGACTAGCGGGGCTAATACCTACAATGAGCAGTTCTTC
cdr3_aa: CASSPWTSGANTYNEQFF

d_call: .
cdr3_length: 12
j_call: TRBJ1-4
clone_size: many
v_call: TRBV5-1
cdr3_nt: TGCGCCAGCAGCACGGATGCCGAAAAACTGTTTTTT
cdr3_aa: CASSTDAEKLFF

d_call: TRBD2
cdr3_length: 17
j_call: TRBJ2-1
clone_size: few
v_call: TRBV11-3
cdr3_nt: TGTGCCAGCCTTGCGAGGACTAGCGTGCTCTCCTACAATGAGCAGTTCTTC
cdr3_aa: CASLARTSVLSYNEQFF

d_call: .
cdr3_length: 13
j_call: TRBJ1-1
clone_size: few
v_call: TRBV14
cdr3_nt: TGTGCCAGCAGCCTCATACAGAACACTGAAGCTTTCTTT
cdr3_aa: CASSLIQNTEAFF

d_call: .
cdr3_length: 18
j_call: TRBJ2-3
clone_size: many
v_call: TRBV6-5
cdr3_nt: TGTGCCAGCAGTTACTCGTCGCCTGGGCAGGGGCGCACAGATACGCAGTATTTT
cdr3_aa: CASSYSSPGQGRTDTQYF

d_call: .
cdr3_length: 17
j_call: TRBJ2-1
clone_size: many
v_call: TRBV10-3
cdr3_nt: TGTGCCATCAGTGAGGGGAGATCGGGTGTCTCCTACAATGAGCAGTTCTTC
cdr3_aa: CAISEGRSGVSYNEQFF

d_call: .
cdr3_length: 13
j_call: TRBJ2-7
clone_size: many
v_call: TRBV7-9
cdr3_nt: TGTGCCAGCAGCTTAGATGGGGCCGACGAGCAGTACTTC
cdr3_aa: CASSLDGADEQYF

d_call: .
cdr3_length: 14
j_call: TRBJ2-7
clone_size: many
v_call: TRBV10-3
cdr3_nt: TGTGCCATCAGTCCCTCGGGGGGCCGCTACGAGCAGTACTTC
cdr3_aa: CAISPSGGRYEQYF

d_call: .
cdr3_length: 14
j_call: TRBJ1-1
clone_size: few
v_call: TRBV7-9
cdr3_nt: TGTGCCAGCAGCTCGCCGCCAGGGGAAAACGAAGCTTTCTTT
cdr3_aa: CASSSPPGENEAFF

d_call: .
cdr3_length: 16
j_call: TRBJ1-6
clone_size: few
v_call: TRBV7-8
cdr3_nt: TGTGCCAGCAGCTTAGCCAGAGCTCCGCATAATTCACCCCTCCACTTT
cdr3_aa: CASSLARAPHNSPLHF

d_call: .
cdr3_length: 15
j_call: TRBJ1-5
clone_size: .
v_call: TRBV3-1
cdr3_nt: TGTGCCAGCAGTCTGTCTGGACGGCTCAATCAGCCCCAGCATTTT
cdr3_aa: CASSLSGRLNQPQHF

d_call: .
cdr3_length: 15
j_call: TRBJ2-7
clone_size: many
v_call: TRBV4-1
cdr3_nt: TGCGCCAGCAGCCAAGATCCATCCCCCTCCTACGAGCAGTACTTC
cdr3_aa: CASSQDPSPSYEQYF

d_call: TRBD2
cdr3_length: 16
j_call: TRBJ2-1
clone_size: .
v_call: TRBV6-1
cdr3_nt: TGTGCCAGCGGACAGCCACTAGCGGGCCCTCACAATGAGCAGTTCTTC
cdr3_aa: CASGQPLAGPHNEQFF

d_call: .
cdr3_length: 15
j_call: TRBJ2-3
clone_size: many
v_call: TRBV20-1
cdr3_nt: TGCAGTGCTAGATTAGCCACAAGTAGCACAGATACGCAGTATTTT
cdr3_aa: CSARLATSSTDTQYF

d_call: .
cdr3_length: 15
j_call: TRBJ2-3
clone_size: .
v_call: TRBV6-1
cdr3_nt: TGTGCCAGCAGTGTGACCGGGACTGATCCAGATACGCAGTATTTT
cdr3_aa: CASSVTGTDPDTQYF

d_call: TRBD1
cdr3_length: 16
j_call: TRBJ1-2
clone_size: many
v_call: TRBV6-1
cdr3_nt: TGTGCCAGCAGTCCCCGGACAGGGGGAAGGAGCTATGGCTACACCTTC
cdr3_aa: CASSPRTGGRSYGYTF

d_call: .
cdr3_length: 11
j_call: TRBJ2-7
clone_size: many
v_call: TRBV7-8
cdr3_nt: TGTGCCAGCAGCTTAGAGGACGAGCAGTACTTC
cdr3_aa: CASSLEDEQYF

d_call: TRBD1
cdr3_length: 15
j_call: TRBJ2-7
clone_size: many
v_call: TRBV12-3/TRBV12-4
cdr3_nt: TGTGCCAGCAGTCCAGCCGGGACAGGGTTGTACGAGCAGTACTTC
cdr3_aa: CASSPAGTGLYEQYF

d_call: .
cdr3_length: 15
j_call: TRBJ2-7
clone_size: many
v_call: TRBV5-1
cdr3_nt: TGCGCCAGCAGCTTGTGGGGGGCGCCCACCTACGAGCAGTACTTC
cdr3_aa: CASSLWGAPTYEQYF

d_call: TRBD2
cdr3_length: 16
j_call: TRBJ2-3
clone_size: .
v_call: TRBV7-9
cdr3_nt: TGTGCCAGCAGTGGGTGGGCTAGCGGGAGCACAGATACGCAGTATTTT
cdr3_aa: CASSGWASGSTDTQYF

d_call: TRBD2
cdr3_length: 16
j_call: TRBJ2-1
clone_size: many
v_call: TRBV20-1
cdr3_nt: TGCAGTGCCCGCCGACTAGCGGGGGCCTCCTACAATGAGCAGTTCTTC
cdr3_aa: CSARRLAGASYNEQFF

d_call: TRBD2
cdr3_length: 15
j_call: TRBJ2-7
clone_size: many
v_call: TRBV5-1
cdr3_nt: TGCGCCAGCAGTTTAACGGGAGGAGTTTCCTACGAGCAGTACTTC
cdr3_aa: CASSLTGGVSYEQYF

d_call: TRBD1
cdr3_length: 17
j_call: TRBJ1-1
clone_size: many
v_call: TRBV20-1
cdr3_nt: TGCAGTGCTAGGAACTATAGGACAGGGTTGGAGAACGCTGAAGCTTTCTTT
cdr3_aa: CSARNYRTGLENAEAFF

d_call: TRBD1
cdr3_length: 15
j_call: TRBJ1-5
clone_size: .
v_call: TRBV16
cdr3_nt: TGTGCCAGCAGCCAATCGGTCACAGGGGGTCAGCCCCAGCATTTT
cdr3_aa: CASSQSVTGGQPQHF

d_call: TRBD2
cdr3_length: 17
j_call: TRBJ2-1
clone_size: few
v_call: TRBV3-1
cdr3_nt: TGTGCCAGCAGCCCCTGGGGAAGCGGGATGCGTTTAGATGAGCAGTTCTTC
cdr3_aa: CASSPWGSGMRLDEQFF

d_call: .
cdr3_length: 13
j_call: TRBJ2-3
clone_size: many
v_call: TRBV6-2/TRBV6-3
cdr3_nt: TGTGCCAGCAGTCTTCCGCCCACAGATACGCAGTATTTT
cdr3_aa: CASSLPPTDTQYF

d_call: TRBD1
cdr3_length: 15
j_call: TRBJ2-7
clone_size: many
v_call: TRBV9
cdr3_nt: TGTGCCAGCAGCGTCTCGGGACAGGGGGCCTACGAGCAGTACTTC
cdr3_aa: CASSVSGQGAYEQYF

d_call: TRBD1
cdr3_length: 17
j_call: TRBJ1-6
clone_size: many
v_call: TRBV5-8
cdr3_nt: TGTGCCAGCAGCTCCAGGCAGGGGGCGAGATATAATTCACCCCTCCACTTT
cdr3_aa: CASSSRQGARYNSPLHF

d_call: TRBD1
cdr3_length: 15
j_call: TRBJ2-5
clone_size: many
v_call: TRBV12-3/TRBV12-4
cdr3_nt: TGTGCCAGCAACCTGATACGGGACAGGGCGGAGACCCAGTACTTC
cdr3_aa: CASNLIRDRAETQYF

d_call: TRBD2
cdr3_length: 20
j_call: TRBJ2-1
clone_size: .
v_call: TRBV12-3/TRBV12-4
cdr3_nt: TGTGCCAGCAGCACAACCGGACTAGCGGGGGGACCAACCTCCTACAATGAGCAGTTCTTC
cdr3_aa: CASSTTGLAGGPTSYNEQFF

d_call: .
cdr3_length: 14
j_call: TRBJ1-1
clone_size: .
v_call: TRBV30
cdr3_nt: TGTGCCTGGAGTCGCGTCTCTCTTAACACTGAAGCTTTCTTT
cdr3_aa: CAWSRVSLNTEAFF

d_call: .
cdr3_length: 15
j_call: TRBJ2-2
clone_size: many
v_call: TRBV7-8
cdr3_nt: TGTGCCAGCAGCTTCTTAGGACGGAACACCGGGGAGCTGTTTTTT
cdr3_aa: CASSFLGRNTGELFF

d_call: TRBD2
cdr3_length: 17
j_call: TRBJ2-3
clone_size: many
v_call: TRBV12-3/TRBV12-4
cdr3_nt: TGTGCCAGCAGTCAAACTAGCGGGGGGGTCAGCACAGATACGCAGTATTTT
cdr3_aa: CASSQTSGGVSTDTQYF

d_call: .
cdr3_length: 19
j_call: TRBJ2-2
clone_size: few
v_call: TRBV12-3/TRBV12-4
cdr3_nt: TGTGCCAGCAGTTTAGCTATACCGACACCCCAGCCAGGCACCGGGGAGCTGTTTTTT
cdr3_aa: CASSLAIPTPQPGTGELFF

d_call: .
cdr3_length: 14
j_call: TRBJ1-1
clone_size: .
v_call: TRBV18
cdr3_nt: TGTGCCAGCTCCCGCCTCGGGGTGAACACTGAAGCTTTCTTT
cdr3_aa: CASSRLGVNTEAFF

d_call: TRBD2
cdr3_length: 17
j_call: TRBJ2-1
clone_size: many
v_call: TRBV6-2/TRBV6-3
cdr3_nt: TGTGCCAGCAGTTACTCCAAGGGCGGGGGGCGCTACAATGAGCAGTTCTTC
cdr3_aa: CASSYSKGGGRYNEQFF

d_call: .
cdr3_length: 14
j_call: TRBJ1-2
clone_size: many
v_call: TRBV27
cdr3_nt: TGTGCCAGCAGTTTGGTAGCGGGAAATCTCGGCTACACCTTC
cdr3_aa: CASSLVAGNLGYTF

d_call: TRBD1
cdr3_length: 15
j_call: TRBJ1-2
clone_size: many
v_call: TRBV6-1
cdr3_nt: TGTGCCAGCAGTCTTCGACAGGGGGCCAGCTATGGCTACACCTTC
cdr3_aa: CASSLRQGASYGYTF